This T cell receptor (beta chain) was retrieved from a study of T cells after yellow fever vaccination. In the study overall: The SMART-Seq v4 Ultra Low Input method served to prepare the low-cell-number fractions.

Germline V gives CDR1 SGHVS, CDR2 FQNEAQ. The CDR3 sequence is 16 residues long. Trimming cost V 3 bases and J 6 bases; bases outside gene matches: 6. A universal primer site and UMIs were added as TCR cDNA was made by 5'RACE template switching. TCRdb reprocessed the 5' RACE reads via MiXCR and lists one record per CDR3 protein. Of 300,000 to 350,000 distinct CDR3 sequences in the sample, around 4.3% were seen once. The V call is TRBV7-8, the J call TRBJ2-3, with 13 bases identical to TRBD2. This receptor was identified in a man aged 18-30 years who received the YFV17D yellow fever vaccine. This sample comprised PBMCs, obtained 15 days after the yellow fever booster vaccination. CDR3 nucleotides: TGTGCCAGCAGCTTGTGGACTAGCGGGAGTGGTGATACGCAGTATTTT. It is translated as CASSLWTSGSGDTQYF. Full variable domain (outside the CDR3, taken from reference TRBV7-8 and TRBJ2-3): GAGVSQSPRYKVAKRGQDVALRCDPISGHVSLFWYQQALGQGPEFLTYFQNEAQLDKSGLPSDRFFAERPEGSVSTLKIQRTQQEDSAVYLCASSLWTSGSGDTQYFGPGTRLTVL.